These T cell receptor beta chains were read from a single sample in a study of shared clonotypes between healthy human individuals. Here immunoSEQ multiplex PCR was the method, and the copy in TCRdb shows in-frame clones only, minus some. The sample carries hundreds of thousands of clones, roughly 70% recorded once. Source material: memory CD4+ T cells sorted from blood. Receptors originate from a woman aged 25 to 39 in good health. The CDR3 runs from the conserved cysteine through the conserved F or W. D genes are given only for firm matches. Size values are once, few and many counts, or a class for expanded clones, and some rows have none.

length: 18; size: once; J: TRBJ2-6; D: TRBD1; V: TRBV28; DNA: TGTGCCAGCAGTTTAAGACAGGGGATCCGGTTTGGGGCCAACGTCCTGACTTTC; CDR3: CASSLRQGIRFGANVLTF
length: 14; size: many; J: TRBJ2-7; D: -; V: TRBV5-1; DNA: TGCGCCAGCAGCTTGGGGTCTGGGATGGGTGAGCAGTACTTC; CDR3: CASSLGSGMGEQYF
length: 17; size: -; J: TRBJ2-2; D: TRBD2; V: TRBV7-3; DNA: TGTGCCAGCAGCCCTACCGGGACTAGCGCGGACACCGGGGAGCTGTTTTTT; CDR3: CASSPTGTSADTGELFF
length: 14; size: -; J: TRBJ1-1; D: TRBD1; V: TRBV10-2; DNA: TGCGCCAGCAGGCTTCCAGGGGGCGGTACTGAAGCTTTCTTT; CDR3: CASRLPGGGTEAFF
length: 15; size: -; J: TRBJ2-5; D: TRBD1; V: TRBV19; DNA: TGTGCCAGTAGTAGATCCGGGACAGTCGGCGAGACCCAGTACTTC; CDR3: CASSRSGTVGETQYF
length: 14; size: -; J: TRBJ1-4; D: TRBD1; V: TRBV2; DNA: TGTGCCAGCAAGAACAGGGGGAGAGACGAAAAACTGTTTTTT; CDR3: CASKNRGRDEKLFF
length: 13; size: -; J: TRBJ1-4; D: -; V: TRBV11-2; DNA: TGTGCCAGCAGCGTACAGGGCAGGGAAAAACTGTTTTTT; CDR3: CASSVQGREKLFF
length: 16; size: -; J: TRBJ1-2; D: TRBD1; V: TRBV6-6; DNA: TGTGCCAGCAGATCCGGGACAGCTACTAATAACTATGGCTACACCTTC; CDR3: CASRSGTATNNYGYTF
length: 14; size: -; J: TRBJ1-2; D: -; V: TRBV7-2; DNA: TGTGCCAGCAGCTTAGCCTTAGACAACTATGGCTACACCTTC; CDR3: CASSLALDNYGYTF
length: 12; size: few; J: TRBJ2-7; D: -; V: TRBV6-5; DNA: TGTGCCAGCCACGGACTAAGCTACGAGCAGTACTTC; CDR3: CASHGLSYEQYF
length: 14; size: once; J: TRBJ1-5; D: -; V: TRBV27; DNA: TGTGCCAGCAGTTTTCGCTCTAGCAATCAGCCCCAGCATTTT; CDR3: CASSFRSSNQPQHF
length: 13; size: -; J: TRBJ1-3; D: -; V: TRBV28; DNA: TGTGCCACATACTACAGAATTGGAAACACCATATATTTT; CDR3: CATYYRIGNTIYF
length: 14; size: -; J: TRBJ1-3; D: -; V: TRBV5-1; DNA: TGCGCCAGCAGCTTGCAGGGTCAGGGAAACACCATATATTTT; CDR3: CASSLQGQGNTIYF
length: 12; size: -; J: TRBJ1-2; D: -; V: TRBV29-1; DNA: TGCAGCGTCGATAGCCAGAACTATGGCTACACCTTC; CDR3: CSVDSQNYGYTF
length: 15; size: -; J: TRBJ2-2; D: TRBD1; V: TRBV5-1; DNA: TGCGCCAGCAGTCCGGGACAGGGGAGCACCGGGGAGCTGTTTTTT; CDR3: CASSPGQGSTGELFF
length: 13; size: -; J: TRBJ2-3; D: TRBD2; V: TRBV27; DNA: TGTGCCAGCAGTTTCGGCGGGGGTGATACGCAGTATTTT; CDR3: CASSFGGGDTQYF
length: 22; size: few; J: TRBJ2-6; D: TRBD2; V: TRBV28; DNA: TGTGCCACCCAGGGGTTTGGAGGGCGGGGGGTTAGGTGGAGCTCTGGGGCCAACGTCCTGACTTTC; CDR3: CATQGFGGRGVRWSSGANVLTF
length: 12; size: -; J: TRBJ2-1; D: -; V: TRBV25-1; DNA: TGTGCCACCACCGACGACTACAATGAGCAGTTCTTC; CDR3: CATTDDYNEQFF
length: 16; size: -; J: TRBJ2-2; D: TRBD2; V: TRBV10-1; DNA: TGCGCCAGCAACCCGGGACTAGCGGGAGGCACCGGGGAGCTGTTTTTT; CDR3: CASNPGLAGGTGELFF
length: 15; size: -; J: TRBJ1-5; D: -; V: TRBV6-6; DNA: TGTGCCAGCAGTTACGAAGGCGGAAGGAATCAGCCCCAGCATTTT; CDR3: CASSYEGGRNQPQHF
length: 13; size: once; J: TRBJ2-7; D: -; V: TRBV11-2; DNA: TGTGCCAGTGGCACCGACTACGCCTACGAGCAGTACTTC; CDR3: CASGTDYAYEQYF
length: 19; size: once; J: TRBJ2-3; D: TRBD2; V: TRBV28; DNA: TGTGCCAGCAGTCGATCCGGGACTAGCATAACCCAGCGCACAGATACGCAGTATTTT; CDR3: CASSRSGTSITQRTDTQYF
length: 15; size: -; J: TRBJ2-1; D: -; V: TRBV5-4; DNA: TGTGCCAGCAGCAACGGAATCAACCCCTACAATGAGCAGTTCTTC; CDR3: CASSNGINPYNEQFF
length: 13; size: -; J: TRBJ2-7; D: -; V: TRBV6-6; DNA: TGTGCCAGCAGTTTGTGGAAGGGCTACGAGCAGTACTTC; CDR3: CASSLWKGYEQYF
length: 14; size: -; J: TRBJ1-1; D: -; V: TRBV15; DNA: TGTGCCACCAGCGAGCCAAAAATGAACACTGAAGCTTTCTTT; CDR3: CATSEPKMNTEAFF
length: 15; size: -; J: TRBJ2-7; D: TRBD1; V: TRBV28; DNA: TGTGCCAGCAGTTTATTGGGACAGACTGACTACGAGCAGTACTTC; CDR3: CASSLLGQTDYEQYF
length: 15; size: -; J: TRBJ1-4; D: -; V: TRBV15; DNA: TGTGCCACCAGCAGAGCAGGGCTAACTAATGAAAAACTGTTTTTT; CDR3: CATSRAGLTNEKLFF
length: 15; size: -; J: TRBJ1-3; D: -; V: TRBV6-6; DNA: TGTGCCAGCACTTCCCAGTCAAACTCTGGAAACACCATATATTTT; CDR3: CASTSQSNSGNTIYF
length: 13; size: -; J: TRBJ1-1; D: -; V: TRBV28; DNA: TGTGCCAGCAGGCTGGGAGCTAACACTGAAGCTTTCTTT; CDR3: CASRLGANTEAFF
length: 15; size: -; J: TRBJ2-7; D: -; V: TRBV6-1; DNA: TGTGCCAGCAGTGAAGATGGGGCGGTGACCTACGAGCAGTACTTC; CDR3: CASSEDGAVTYEQYF
length: 16; size: -; J: TRBJ2-7; D: -; V: TRBV28; DNA: TGTGCCAGCAGGGCGGGACAGATGACTAGTTTTCAGGAGCAGTACTTC; CDR3: CASRAGQMTSFQEQYF
length: 16; size: many; J: TRBJ2-3; D: -; V: TRBV28; DNA: TGTGCCAGCAGTTACACCGGGGATCGAAGCACAGATACGCAGTATTTT; CDR3: CASSYTGDRSTDTQYF
length: 15; size: -; J: TRBJ2-1; D: TRBD2; V: TRBV7-3; DNA: TGTGCCAGCAGCTTAGGGACTAGCACTTACAATGAGCAGTTCTTC; CDR3: CASSLGTSTYNEQFF
length: 14; size: -; J: TRBJ2-3; D: -; V: TRBV4-2; DNA: TGTGCCAGCAGCCAAGGACCCTCGACCGATACGCAGTATTTT; CDR3: CASSQGPSTDTQYF
length: 15; size: -; J: TRBJ1-2; D: TRBD1; V: TRBV6-1; DNA: TGTGCCAGCAGTGAACCCTCGACAGGGCCCTATGGCTACACCTTC; CDR3: CASSEPSTGPYGYTF
length: 15; size: -; J: TRBJ2-7; D: TRBD2; V: TRBV5-1; DNA: TGCGCCAGCAGCTTGGGGACTAGCGACTACTACGAGCAGTACTTC; CDR3: CASSLGTSDYYEQYF
length: 14; size: -; J: TRBJ1-5; D: -; V: TRBV7-9; DNA: TGTGCCAGCAGCGAAGGGGGAAACGGGCAGCCCCAGCATTTT; CDR3: CASSEGGNGQPQHF
length: 16; size: -; J: TRBJ1-1; D: -; V: TRBV4-1; DNA: TGCGCCAGCAGCCAAGACCCCGCGGGCGAGGTAACTGAAGCTTTCTTT; CDR3: CASSQDPAGEVTEAFF
length: 14; size: -; J: TRBJ2-3; D: -; V: TRBV9; DNA: TGTGCCAGCAGCGTATCCAGGGGAACAGATACGCAGTATTTT; CDR3: CASSVSRGTDTQYF
length: 15; size: -; J: TRBJ2-3; D: -; V: TRBV7-9; DNA: TGTGCCAGCAGCCCGAACAGGGATCGCACAGATACGCAGTATTTT; CDR3: CASSPNRDRTDTQYF